This T cell receptor beta chain was observed in a study of a mutant IDH1 vaccine in newly diagnosed glioma. Study-level points and caveats: Pseudoprogression looked unconnected to shifts in top peripheral T cell clonotypes.

A note on this clone: As yet, its antigen is unknown.

V was cut by 4 bases and J by 3 bases, with 19 bases left in between. CDR1 is SEHNR, CDR2 FQNEAQ, per germline (reference sequence). This CDR3 region has 17 residues. Using immunoSEQ multiplex PCR, the repertoire was profiled, and TCRdb retains in-frame clones only, with some absent. Among some 48,000 clones listed, 79% were seen once. As to time point: week 35, safety follow-up. It was 300 ug of mutant IDH1 20-mer peptide that made up each vaccine dose, given with topical imiquimod. The V call is TRBV7-9, the J call TRBJ2-1; TRBD1 might be the D (6 bases). Here the sequenced sample was PBMCs, taken from a glioma patient whose treatment included an IDH1 peptide vaccine. The sequence came from a middle-aged man with glioma. DNA of the CDR3: TGTGCCAGCAGCTACCGCGACAGGCCGAGCCTCTACAATGAGCAGTTCTTC. This translates into CASSYRDRPSLYNEQFF. Based on the CDR3 plus reference TRBV7-9 and TRBJ2-1, the full variable domain is DTGVSQNPRHKITKRGQNVTFRCDPISEHNRLYWYRQTLGQGPEFLTYFQNEAQLEKSRLLSDRFSAERPKGSFSTLEIQRTEQGDSAMYLCASSYRDRPSLYNEQFFGPGTRLTVL.